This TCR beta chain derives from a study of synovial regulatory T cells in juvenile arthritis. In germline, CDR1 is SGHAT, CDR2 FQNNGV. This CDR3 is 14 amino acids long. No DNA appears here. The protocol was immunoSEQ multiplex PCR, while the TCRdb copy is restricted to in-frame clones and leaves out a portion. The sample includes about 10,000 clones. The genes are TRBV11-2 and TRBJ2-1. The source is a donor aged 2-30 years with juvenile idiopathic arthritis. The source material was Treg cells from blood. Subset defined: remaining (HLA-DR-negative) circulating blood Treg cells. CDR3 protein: CASSYRDGRPTQFF.